These T cell receptor beta chains were read from a single sample in a study of T cell responses to AZD1222 COVID-19 vaccine. This table comes from immunoSEQ multiplex PCR, and its TCRdb copy is limited to in-frame clones, with some not included. The sample has approximately 130,000 clones, around 84% seen once. Here the sequenced sample was peripheral blood, taken 28 days after the second AZD1222 dose. These TCRs come from an adult who received the AZD1222 COVID-19 vaccine. The CDR3 runs from the conserved cysteine through the conserved F or W. D genes are given only for firm matches. For some rows the clone size is stated as once, few or many, or as a class when expanded; others skip it.

J gene	clone size	D gene	V gene	CDR3 DNA	CDR3 protein
TRBJ1-4	few	-	TRBV6-5	TGTGCCAGCAGTTACTCAGGGTCAGGACTGTTTTTT	CASSYSGSGLFF
TRBJ2-1	-	TRBD2	TRBV19	TGTGCCAGTAGTCTCCCCCTTGGCCTAGCGGGGGGGCCCAATGAGCAGTTCTTC	CASSLPLGLAGGPNEQFF
TRBJ2-5	-	TRBD2	TRBV6-6	TGTGCCAGCAGTCAACCCCCCCCTAGCGGGATAAGGGGGGTAGAGACCCAGTACTTC	CASSQPPPSGIRGVETQYF
TRBJ2-3	-	-	TRBV19	TGTGCCAGTAGTCCTTCCACAGATACGCAGTATTTT	CASSPSTDTQYF
TRBJ1-3	-	-	TRBV9	TGTGCCAGCAGCGCCGTCCTAACCGGGACTTTAGGAAACACCATATATTTT	CASSAVLTGTLGNTIYF
TRBJ2-5	-	-	TRBV18	TGTGCCAGCTCACCTTCAGGGCCGTGGGGGACCCAGTACTTC	CASSPSGPWGTQYF
TRBJ1-2	once	TRBD1	TRBV18	TGTGCCAGCTCACCACGGGACAGGTCCTATGGCTACACCTTC	CASSPRDRSYGYTF
TRBJ2-5	once	TRBD2	TRBV29-1	TGCGGCGCAGTGAGGGGAGGGGAGACCCAGTACTTC	CGAVRGGETQYF
TRBJ2-7	-	-	TRBV6-5	TGTGCCAGCACCGGGACTCACTCCTACGAGCAGTACTTC	CASTGTHSYEQYF
TRBJ1-2	-	-	TRBV6-2/TRBV6-3	TGTGCCAGCAGCCCATTAGGGACTCATGGCTACACCTTC	CASSPLGTHGYTF
TRBJ1-1	-	-	TRBV7-2	TGTGCCAGCAGCCCTCCAAGGGGGGTTGGGAACACTGAAGCTTTCTTT	CASSPPRGVGNTEAFF
TRBJ1-1	-	-	TRBV12-3/TRBV12-4	TGTGCCAGCAGTTTAGCACTCGGCACTGAAGCTTTCTTT	CASSLALGTEAFF
TRBJ1-1	-	-	TRBV27	TGTGCCAGCAGTTTAGGGAACACTGAAGCTTTCTTT	CASSLGNTEAFF
TRBJ2-3	-	TRBD2	TRBV14	TGTGCCAGCAACCCCTTAGCGGGGCGCACAGATACGCAGTATTTT	CASNPLAGRTDTQYF
TRBJ1-5	-	-	TRBV6-5	TGTGCCAGCAGTTACCTGGGTGTAGGACCTAATCAGCCCCAGCATTTT	CASSYLGVGPNQPQHF
TRBJ2-1	few	TRBD1	TRBV4-2	TGTGCCACTTCCGGGACAGGCTCCTACAATGAGCAGTTCTTC	CATSGTGSYNEQFF
TRBJ1-2	-	-	TRBV18	TGTGCCAGCTCACAAACCCCACAGGGATATAACTATGGCTACACCTTC	CASSQTPQGYNYGYTF
TRBJ1-6	-	-	TRBV28	TGTGCCAGCAGTTCGGGGACACCCGTCTCACCCCTCCACTTT	CASSSGTPVSPLHF
TRBJ2-5	once	TRBD2	TRBV9	TGTGCCAGCAGCGTAGAAAGGACTAGCGGCCAAGAGACCCAGTACTTC	CASSVERTSGQETQYF
TRBJ2-1	-	TRBD2	TRBV28	TGTGCCAGCACCCAAAGATTCGGCGGGGGGAACAATGAGCAGTTCTTC	CASTQRFGGGNNEQFF
TRBJ2-5	-	TRBD1	TRBV28	TGTGCCAGCACCTCCTTGACAGGGGGCTTAAAGACCCAGTACTTC	CASTSLTGGLKTQYF
TRBJ2-7	-	-	TRBV27	TGTGCCACCGGAGCATACGAGCAGTACTTC	CATGAYEQYF
TRBJ1-1	-	TRBD1	TRBV10-1	TGCGCCAGCAGTGAGGACAGGGGGCTGAACACTGAAGCTTTCTTT	CASSEDRGLNTEAFF
TRBJ1-5	once	-	TRBV2	TGTGCCAGCAGTGACCGGGGTACGACTGGTCAGCCCCAGCATTTT	CASSDRGTTGQPQHF
TRBJ2-6	-	-	TRBV27	TGTGCCAGCAGTCCCGGGGCCAACGTCCTGACTTTC	CASSPGANVLTF
TRBJ2-2	-	TRBD2	TRBV19	TGTGCCAGTAGTACCTCCGCGGGGGGGCCTTGGACCGGGGAGCTGTTTTTT	CASSTSAGGPWTGELFF
TRBJ2-7	-	-	TRBV5-1	TGCGCCAGCAGCTTGTACGGGGAAAGTTTCGACGAGCAGTACTTC	CASSLYGESFDEQYF
TRBJ1-1	-	-	TRBV2	TGTGCCAGCTGCGAATCGGCTGAAGCTTTCTTT	CASCESAEAFF
TRBJ1-3	-	TRBD1	TRBV6-5	TGTGCCAGCAGTACGACAGGGGCTGGAAACACCATATATTTT	CASSTTGAGNTIYF
TRBJ1-5	-	-	TRBV7-2	TGTGCCAGCAGCTTTCTCCCAGGGGAGCATAGCAATCAGCCCCAGCATTTT	CASSFLPGEHSNQPQHF
TRBJ2-1	-	TRBD2	TRBV28	TGTGCCAGCACCCTAAGCGGGGGTTCGCTTTTCGATGAGCAGTTCTTC	CASTLSGGSLFDEQFF
TRBJ1-3	-	-	TRBV6-5	TGTGCCAGCAGTACTCGGGACACCATATATTTT	CASSTRDTIYF
TRBJ1-2	-	TRBD1	TRBV6-5	TGTGCCAGCAGTCTTGGACAGGGGGCTTATGGCTACACCTTC	CASSLGQGAYGYTF
TRBJ1-2	-	-	TRBV18	TGTGCCAGCTCACCTCGACAGGAAGGTATGAATGGCTACACCTTC	CASSPRQEGMNGYTF
TRBJ1-5	once	-	TRBV19	TGTGCCAGTCTAAGTGGGCAAGGGGTACAGCCCCAGCATTTT	CASLSGQGVQPQHF
TRBJ1-5	-	-	TRBV7-8	TGTGCCAGCATGAGGGGGGACAATCAGCCCCAGCATTTT	CASMRGDNQPQHF
TRBJ1-3	-	-	TRBV5-1	TGCGCCAGCACCCCGGGGGGCTCTGGAAACACCATATATTTT	CASTPGGSGNTIYF
TRBJ1-1	-	TRBD1	TRBV6-2/TRBV6-3	TGTGCCAGCAGTTACTTATTAGACAGGGCCTCAGAGAACACTGAAGCTTTCTTT	CASSYLLDRASENTEAFF
TRBJ1-2	-	-	TRBV18	TGTGCCAGCTCACCACCATTACAGAAAAGCTATGGCTACACCTTC	CASSPPLQKSYGYTF
TRBJ2-1	few	TRBD1	TRBV19	TGTGCCAGTAGTAATACAGGGGGCGAGGAGCAGTTCTTC	CASSNTGGEEQFF
TRBJ2-3	-	-	TRBV4-3	TGCGCCAGCAGCCCTCGCCGCCGACAGTTTGCTAGCACAGATACGCAGTATTTT	CASSPRRRQFASTDTQYF
TRBJ2-1	-	-	TRBV6-5	TGTGCCAGCAGGGGGACGGGGTTCAATGAGCAGTTCTTC	CASRGTGFNEQFF